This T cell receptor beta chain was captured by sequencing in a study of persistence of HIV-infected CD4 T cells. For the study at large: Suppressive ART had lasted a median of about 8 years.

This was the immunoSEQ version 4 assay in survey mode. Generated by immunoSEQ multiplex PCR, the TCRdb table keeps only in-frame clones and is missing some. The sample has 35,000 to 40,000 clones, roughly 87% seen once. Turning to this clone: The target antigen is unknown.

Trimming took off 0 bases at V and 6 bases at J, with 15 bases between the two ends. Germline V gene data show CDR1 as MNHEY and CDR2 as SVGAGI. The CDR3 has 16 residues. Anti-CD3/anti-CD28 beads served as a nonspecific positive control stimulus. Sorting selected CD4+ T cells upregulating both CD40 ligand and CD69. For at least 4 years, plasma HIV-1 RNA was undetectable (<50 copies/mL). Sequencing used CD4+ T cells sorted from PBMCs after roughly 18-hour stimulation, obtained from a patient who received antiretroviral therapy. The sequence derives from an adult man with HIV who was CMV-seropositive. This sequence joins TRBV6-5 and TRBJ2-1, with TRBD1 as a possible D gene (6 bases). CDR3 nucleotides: TGTGCCAGCAGTTACTCGATGGGGGCGACGTTCAATGAGCAGTTCTTC. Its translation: CASSYSMGATFNEQFF.